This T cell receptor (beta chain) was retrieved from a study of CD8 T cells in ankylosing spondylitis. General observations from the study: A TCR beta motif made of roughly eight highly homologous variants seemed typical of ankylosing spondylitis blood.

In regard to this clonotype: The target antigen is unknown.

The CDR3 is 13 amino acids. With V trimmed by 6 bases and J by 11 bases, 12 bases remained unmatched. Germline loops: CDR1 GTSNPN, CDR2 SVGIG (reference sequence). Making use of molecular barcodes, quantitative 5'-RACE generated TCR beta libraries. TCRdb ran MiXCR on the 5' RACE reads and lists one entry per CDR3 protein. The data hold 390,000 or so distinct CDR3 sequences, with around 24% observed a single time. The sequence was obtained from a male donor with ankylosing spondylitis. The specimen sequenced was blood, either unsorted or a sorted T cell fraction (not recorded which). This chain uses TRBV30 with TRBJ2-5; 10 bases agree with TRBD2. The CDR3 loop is CACSRGAGGSQYF. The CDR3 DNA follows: TGTGCCTGCTCTCGCGGAGCGGGAGGGTCACAGTACTTC.